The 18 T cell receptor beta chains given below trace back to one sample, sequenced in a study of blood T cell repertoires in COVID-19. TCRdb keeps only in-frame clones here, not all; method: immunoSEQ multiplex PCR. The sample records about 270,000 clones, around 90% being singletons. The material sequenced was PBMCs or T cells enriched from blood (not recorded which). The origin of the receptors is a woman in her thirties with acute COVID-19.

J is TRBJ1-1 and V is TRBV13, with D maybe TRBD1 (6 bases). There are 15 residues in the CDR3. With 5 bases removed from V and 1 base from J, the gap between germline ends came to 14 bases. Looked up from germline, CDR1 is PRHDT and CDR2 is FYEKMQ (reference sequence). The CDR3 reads CASSQTGIRNTEAFF. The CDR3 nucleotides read TGTGCCAGCAGCCAAACAGGGATTCGGAACACTGAAGCTTTCTTT. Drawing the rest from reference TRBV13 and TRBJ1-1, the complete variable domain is AAGVIQSPRHLIKEKRETATLKCYPIPRHDTVYWYQQGPGQDPQFLISFYEKMQSDKGSIPDRFSAQQFSDYHSELNMSSLELGDSALYFCASSQTGIRNTEAFFGQGTRLTVV.

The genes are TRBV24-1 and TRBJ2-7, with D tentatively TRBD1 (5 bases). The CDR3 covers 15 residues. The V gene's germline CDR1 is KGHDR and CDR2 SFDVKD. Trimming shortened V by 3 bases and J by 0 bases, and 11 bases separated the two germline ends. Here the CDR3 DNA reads TGTGCCACCAGTGATGCGCGACAGAGCTCCTACGAGCAGTACTTC. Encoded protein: CATSDARQSSYEQYF.

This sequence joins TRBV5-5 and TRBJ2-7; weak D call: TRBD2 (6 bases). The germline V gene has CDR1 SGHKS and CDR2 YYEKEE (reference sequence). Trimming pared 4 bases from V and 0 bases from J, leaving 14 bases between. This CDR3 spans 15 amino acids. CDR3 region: CASSLGAGFSYEQYF. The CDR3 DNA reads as TGTGCCAGCAGCCTTGGGGCGGGGTTCTCCTACGAGCAGTACTTC.

As DNA, the CDR3 is TGTGCCACCAGCAGAGAAGTGTCCGCGGGATCCCAGCATTTT. This encodes CATSREVSAGSQHF. The chain joins TRBV15 to TRBJ1-5; no firm D call. This CDR3 contains 14 residues. Germline V gives CDR1 LNHNV, CDR2 YYDKDF (reference sequence). V dropped 0 bases and J dropped 11 bases, with 14 bases sitting between them.

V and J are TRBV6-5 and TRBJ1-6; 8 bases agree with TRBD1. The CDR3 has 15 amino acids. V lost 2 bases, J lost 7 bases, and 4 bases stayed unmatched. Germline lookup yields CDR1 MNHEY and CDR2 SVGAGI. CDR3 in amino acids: CASSYRQGWNSPLHF. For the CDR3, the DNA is TGTGCCAGCAGTTACAGACAGGGGTGGAATTCACCCCTCCACTTT.

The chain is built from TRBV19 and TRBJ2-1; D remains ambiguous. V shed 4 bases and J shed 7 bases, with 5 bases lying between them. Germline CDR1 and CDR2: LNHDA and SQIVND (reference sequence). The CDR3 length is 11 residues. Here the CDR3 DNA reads TGTGCCAGTAGTACTCTTAATGAGCAGTTCTTC. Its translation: CASSTLNEQFF.

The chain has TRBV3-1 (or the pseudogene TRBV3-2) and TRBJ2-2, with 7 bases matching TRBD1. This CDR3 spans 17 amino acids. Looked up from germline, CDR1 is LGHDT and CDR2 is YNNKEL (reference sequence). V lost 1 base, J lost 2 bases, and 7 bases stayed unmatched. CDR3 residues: CASSQGATGYNTGELFF. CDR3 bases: TGTGCCAGCAGCCAAGGGGCGACAGGGTACAACACCGGGGAGCTGTTTTTT.

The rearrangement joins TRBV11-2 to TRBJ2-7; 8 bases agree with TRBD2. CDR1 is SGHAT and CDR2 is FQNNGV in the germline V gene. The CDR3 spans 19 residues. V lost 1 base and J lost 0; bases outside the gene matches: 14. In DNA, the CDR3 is TGTGCCAGCAGCTTAGGCCCAGCGGGAGCATCCTCGAGCTCCTACGAGCAGTACTTC. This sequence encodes CASSLGPAGASSSSYEQYF.

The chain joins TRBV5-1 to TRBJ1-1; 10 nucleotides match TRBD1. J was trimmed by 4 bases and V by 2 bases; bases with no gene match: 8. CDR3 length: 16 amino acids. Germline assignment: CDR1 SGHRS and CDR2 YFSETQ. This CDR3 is CASSFGTGDVGTEAFF. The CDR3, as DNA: TGCGCCAGCAGCTTCGGGACAGGGGATGTCGGCACTGAAGCTTTCTTT.

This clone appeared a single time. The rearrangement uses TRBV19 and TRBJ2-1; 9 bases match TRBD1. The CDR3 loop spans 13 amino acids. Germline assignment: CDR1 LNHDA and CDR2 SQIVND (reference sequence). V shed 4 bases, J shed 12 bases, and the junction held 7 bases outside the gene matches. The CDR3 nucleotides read TGTGCCAGTAGTACCTCTTTGACAGGGGGGCAGTTCTTC. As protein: CASSTSLTGGQFF.

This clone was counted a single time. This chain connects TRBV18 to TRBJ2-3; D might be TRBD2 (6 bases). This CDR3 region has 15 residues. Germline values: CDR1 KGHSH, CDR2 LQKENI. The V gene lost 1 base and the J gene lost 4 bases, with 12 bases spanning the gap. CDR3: CASSPLGTGADTQYF. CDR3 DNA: TGTGCCAGCTCACCACTCGGGACGGGGGCAGATACGCAGTATTTT.

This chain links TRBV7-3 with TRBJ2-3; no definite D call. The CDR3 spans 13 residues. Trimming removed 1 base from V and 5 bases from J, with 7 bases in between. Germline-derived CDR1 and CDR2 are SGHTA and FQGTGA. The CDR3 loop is CASSLNRVDTQYF. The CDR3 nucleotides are TGTGCCAGCAGCTTAAATCGAGTAGATACGCAGTATTTT.

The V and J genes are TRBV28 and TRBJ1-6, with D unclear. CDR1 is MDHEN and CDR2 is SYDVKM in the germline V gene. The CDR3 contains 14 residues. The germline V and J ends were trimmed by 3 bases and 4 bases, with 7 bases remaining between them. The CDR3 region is CASSFRDYNSPLHF. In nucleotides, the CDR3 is TGTGCCAGCAGTTTCCGGGATTATAATTCACCCCTCCACTTT. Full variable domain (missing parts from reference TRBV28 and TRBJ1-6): DVKVTQSSRYLVKRTGEKVFLECVQDMDHENMFWYRQDPGLGLRLIYFSYDVKMKEKGDIPEGYSVSREKKERFSLILESASTNQTSMYLCASSFRDYNSPLHFGNGTRLTVT.

CDR3: CASITGGPNTGELFF. DNA for the CDR3: TGTGCCAGCATTACGGGAGGGCCGAACACCGGGGAGCTGTTTTTT. This chain joins TRBV2 and TRBJ2-2; 8 positions match TRBD2. Germline loops: CDR1 SNHLY, CDR2 FYNNEI. CDR3 length: 15 amino acids. Trimming removed 7 bases from V and 0 bases from J; junction bases left unmatched: 4.

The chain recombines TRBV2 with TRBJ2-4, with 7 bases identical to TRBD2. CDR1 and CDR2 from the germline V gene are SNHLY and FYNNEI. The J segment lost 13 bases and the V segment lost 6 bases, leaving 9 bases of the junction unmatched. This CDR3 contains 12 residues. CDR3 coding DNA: TGTGCCAGCAGGAGAGCGGGACTCCCACAGTACTTC. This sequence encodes CASRRAGLPQYF.

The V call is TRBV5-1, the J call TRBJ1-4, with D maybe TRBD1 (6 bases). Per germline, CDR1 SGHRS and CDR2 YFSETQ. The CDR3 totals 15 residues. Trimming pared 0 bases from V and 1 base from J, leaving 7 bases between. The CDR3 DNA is TGCGCCAGCAGCTTGGCAGGGGAAACTAATGAAAAACTGTTTTTT. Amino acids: CASSLAGETNEKLFF.

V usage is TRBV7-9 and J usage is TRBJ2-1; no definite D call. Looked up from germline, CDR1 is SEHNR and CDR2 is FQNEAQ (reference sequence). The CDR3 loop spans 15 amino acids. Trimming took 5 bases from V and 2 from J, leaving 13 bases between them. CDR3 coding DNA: TGTGCCAGCAGCGGGTCGGGTTGGACCTACAATGAGCAGTTCTTC. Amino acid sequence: CASSGSGWTYNEQFF.

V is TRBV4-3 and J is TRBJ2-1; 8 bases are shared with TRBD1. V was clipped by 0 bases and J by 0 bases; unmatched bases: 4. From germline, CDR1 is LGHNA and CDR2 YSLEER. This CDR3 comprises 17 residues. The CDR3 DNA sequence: TGCGCCAGCAGCCAAGATAGGACAGGGAGCTCCTACAATGAGCAGTTCTTC. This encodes CASSQDRTGSSYNEQFF.